The rows below give T cell receptor beta chains drawn from one sample of a study of regulatory T cells in long-lasting Graves disease. MiXCR was run by TCRdb on the multiplex PCR reads, yielding one entry per CDR3 protein. The table has 200,000 to 250,000 distinct CDR3 sequences, approximately 20% seen once; the top ten hold 22%. Sequences were derived from peripheral blood mononuclear cells (PBMCs), sampled at new diagnosis, from a patient treated with antithyroid drugs. The receptors shown here come from a female donor with Graves disease. Both conserved end residues are part of each CDR3. D genes are given only for firm matches. Rows may omit the clone size; those that give it use once, few, many or a size class.

>TRBJ2-2|many|TRBD2|TRBV27
CASSRKPWRLAGVGELFF
TGTGCCAGCAGTCGAAAGCCCTGGCGACTAGCGGGTGTCGGGGAGCTGTTTTTT
>TRBJ2-5|-|TRBD2|TRBV9
CASSVALAGDQETQYF
TGTGCCAGCAGCGTAGCGCTAGCGGGAGACCAAGAGACCCAGTACTTC
>TRBJ1-2|few|-|TRBV4-1
CASSQDKSNYGYTF
TGCGCCAGCAGCCAAGATAAGAGTAACTATGGCTACACCTTC
>TRBJ2-5|-|-|TRBV3-1
CASSLRDRGLAVQETQYF
TGTGCCAGCAGCCTCCGGGACAGGGGACTAGCGGTTCAAGAGACCCAGTACTTC
>TRBJ2-5|few|-|TRBV28
CASDGGETQYF
TGTGCCAGCGACGGCGGAGAGACCCAGTACTTC
>TRBJ2-1|many|TRBD2|TRBV28
CASSLLAGSNEQFF
TGTGCCAGCAGTTTGTTAGCGGGAAGCAATGAGCAGTTCTTC
>TRBJ2-5|many|-|TRBV11-3
CASSLTARSGTQYF
TGTGCCAGCAGCTTAACAGCACGCTCAGGGACCCAGTACTTC
>TRBJ2-3|many|TRBD1|TRBV2
CASRATGGYTDTQYF
TGTGCCAGCAGGGCGACAGGGGGATACACAGATACGCAGTATTTT
>TRBJ2-7|many|-|TRBV9
CASGGSYEQYF
TGTGCCAGCGGTGGCTCCTACGAGCAGTACTTC
>TRBJ2-1|many|TRBD2|TRBV20-1
CSASDSGRWDEQFF
TGCAGTGCCAGCGATAGCGGGAGGTGGGATGAGCAGTTCTTC
>TRBJ1-5|few|-|TRBV28
CASRRSGLNQPQHF
TGTGCCAGCAGACGAAGTGGGTTAAATCAGCCCCAGCATTTT
>TRBJ1-2|-|-|TRBV4-1
CASSLQGLNYGYTF
TGCGCCAGCAGCCTACAGGGTCTGAACTATGGCTACACCTTC
>TRBJ1-1|many|-|TRBV10-1
CASSEVGGLNTEAFF
TGCGCCAGCAGTGAAGTGGGGGGCTTGAACACTGAAGCTTTCTTT
>TRBJ2-1|few|-|TRBV19
CASSITPYNEQFF
TGTGCCAGTAGTATAACCCCCTACAATGAGCAGTTCTTC
>TRBJ1-2|many|TRBD1|TRBV6-2/TRBV6-3
CASSYLGQGMYGYTF
TGTGCCAGCAGTTACCTCGGACAGGGAATGTATGGCTACACCTTC
>TRBJ2-2|many|-|TRBV12-3/TRBV12-4
CASSKRQSTGELFF
TGTGCCAGCAGCAAAAGACAGTCAACCGGGGAGCTGTTTTTT
>TRBJ1-1|many|-|TRBV11-3
CASSAEVYTEAFF
TGTGCCAGCAGCGCAGAGGTCTACACTGAAGCTTTCTTT
>TRBJ1-4|many|-|TRBV12-3/TRBV12-4
CASSLWYSGARSEKLFF
TGTGCCAGCAGTTTGTGGTATTCGGGGGCCCGGAGTGAAAAACTGTTTTTT
>TRBJ1-2|many|-|TRBV20-1
CSARDRQEDYGYTF
TGCAGTGCTAGAGATCGGCAGGAGGACTATGGCTACACCTTC
>TRBJ2-7|-|TRBD2|TRBV30
CAWSGREGFYEQYF
TGTGCCTGGAGTGGACGGGAGGGCTTCTACGAGCAGTACTTC
>TRBJ2-1|once|TRBD2|TRBV6-2/TRBV6-3
CASSISGTSGSEQFF
TGTGCCAGCAGTATATCCGGGACTAGCGGGAGCGAGCAGTTCTTC
>TRBJ2-7|many|TRBD2|TRBV20-1
CSAMGEGSHEQYF
TGCAGTGCTATGGGGGAGGGCAGCCACGAGCAGTACTTC
>TRBJ2-1|many|TRBD2|TRBV6-1
CASSDSVVAGVNNEQFF
TGTGCCAGCAGTGATTCCGTTGTAGCGGGAGTGAATAATGAGCAGTTCTTC
>TRBJ2-7|many|TRBD2|TRBV30
CAWSNPSGGSYEQYF
TGTGCCTGGAGTAACCCTAGCGGGGGCTCCTACGAGCAGTACTTC
>TRBJ2-1|-|TRBD2|TRBV10-3
CAISETSGRTNEQFF
TGTGCCATCAGTGAGACTAGCGGGAGAACTAATGAGCAGTTCTTC
>TRBJ2-7|many|-|TRBV6-1
CASRADREVFEQYF
TGTGCCAGCAGAGCCGACAGGGAGGTCTTCGAGCAGTACTTC
>TRBJ1-1|many|-|TRBV27
CASMDSMNTEAFF
TGTGCCAGCATGGACAGTATGAACACTGAAGCTTTCTTT
>TRBJ2-7|once|TRBD2|TRBV7-6
CASSPPGLADYEQYF
TGTGCCAGCAGTCCGCCGGGACTAGCGGACTACGAGCAGTACTTC
>TRBJ1-5|many|TRBD1|TRBV28
CASSLGQGVRNQPQHF
TGTGCCAGCAGTTTGGGACAGGGGGTTCGCAATCAGCCCCAGCATTTT
>TRBJ2-6|-|-|TRBV6-1
CASIVNRGSGANVLTF
TGTGCCAGCATAGTAAACAGAGGCTCTGGGGCCAACGTCCTGACTTTC
>TRBJ2-6|many|-|TRBV2
CASRHRDTPLSGANVLTF
TGTGCCAGCAGGCACCGGGACACCCCTCTCTCTGGGGCCAACGTCCTGACTTTC
>TRBJ2-3|-|TRBD2|TRBV2
CASSESGSGADTQYF
TGTGCCAGCAGTGAGAGCGGGAGTGGCGCAGATACGCAGTATTTT
>TRBJ2-7|many|-|TRBV6-5
CASSYLNRQYF
TGTGCCAGCAGTTACTTAAACAGGCAGTACTTC
>TRBJ1-4|many|-|TRBV20-1
CSVKLNGNEKLFF
TGCAGTGTCAAGCTTAATGGGAATGAAAAACTGTTTTTT
>TRBJ1-5|once|-|TRBV11-3
CASSLDLGQPQHF
TGTGCCAGCAGCTTAGATCTGGGTCAGCCCCAGCATTTT
>TRBJ2-1|many|-|TRBV10-1
CASSEGGGSGSYNEQFF
TGCGCCAGCAGTGAGGGTGGGGGGTCGGGGTCCTACAATGAGCAGTTCTTC
>TRBJ2-5|-|-|TRBV5-6
CPSSLAGGWTQETQYF
TGTCCCAGCAGCTTGGCCGGGGGCTGGACTCAAGAGACCCAGTACTTC
>TRBJ1-2|many|TRBD1|TRBV19
CASRKGQGVFYGYTF
TGTGCCAGTAGAAAAGGACAGGGAGTCTTCTATGGCTACACCTTC
>TRBJ2-3|many|TRBD1|TRBV12-3/TRBV12-4
CASSRTGESTDTQYF
TGTGCCAGCAGCCGGACAGGGGAAAGCACAGATACGCAGTATTTT
>TRBJ1-1|few|-|TRBV6-4
CASSDSIGTEAFF
TGTGCCAGCAGTGACTCGATAGGTACTGAAGCTTTCTTT
>TRBJ2-1|many|TRBD2|TRBV12-3/TRBV12-4
CASSPSGTSGRVGYNEQFF
TGTGCCAGCAGTCCATCCGGGACTAGCGGGAGGGTAGGCTACAATGAGCAGTTCTTC
>TRBJ2-7|many|TRBD2|TRBV6-1
CASSRGLAGFYEQYF
TGTGCCAGCAGCCGGGGACTAGCGGGATTCTACGAGCAGTACTTC
>TRBJ2-2|many|-|TRBV19
CASSLGTTTGELFF
TGTGCCAGTAGTCTCGGGACAACCACCGGGGAGCTGTTTTTT
>TRBJ2-7|many|TRBD1|TRBV2
CASSPGQGRHEQYF
TGTGCCAGCAGCCCGGGACAGGGTCGACACGAGCAGTACTTC
>TRBJ2-7|-|TRBD2|TRBV7-3
CASSSGLAGGREYEQYF
TGTGCCAGCAGCTCCGGACTAGCGGGAGGGCGGGAGTACGAGCAGTACTTC
>TRBJ1-6|-|TRBD1|TRBV28
CASSQPGTGSSPLHF
TGTGCCAGCAGTCAACCCGGGACAGGGAGTTCACCCCTCCACTTT
>TRBJ1-2|many|TRBD1|TRBV5-8
CASSLTGYAGYTF
TGTGCCAGCAGCCTGACAGGGTATGCTGGCTACACCTTC
>TRBJ2-3|few|-|TRBV20-1
CSARAPGDLTDTQYF
TGCAGTGCTAGGGCCCCCGGGGACCTCACAGATACGCAGTATTTT
>TRBJ2-7|-|TRBD1|TRBV11-2
CASSGIDRGSYEQYF
TGTGCCAGCAGTGGTATCGACAGGGGGTCCTACGAGCAGTACTTC